Sequencing of this T cell receptor (beta chain) was carried out in a study of OX40 agonist ivuxolimab in advanced cancers. Overall study context: Three patients, one with hepatocellular carcinoma and two with cutaneous melanoma, achieved partial responses. Study observations and caveats: Average numbers of expanded clones were greater in CD8+ T cells than in CD4+. Low normalized T-cell clonal expansion also characterized some of the nonresponders.

Profiling relied on immunoSEQ multiplex PCR, and the TCRdb table lists in-frame clones only, not all of them. The table has roughly 17,000 clones, around four fifths seen once. Blood was sampled at baseline, cycle 4 day 1, and cycle 7 day 1. The germline CDR1 and CDR2 sequences are SGDLS and YYNGEE. The CDR3 consists of 15 residues. Trimming left V 4 bases short and J 2 bases short, with 15 bases between. Points on this clone: Antigen unknown.

The gene calls are TRBV9 and TRBJ2-5, with D possibly TRBD1 on 6 matching bases. The receptor was derived from an adult with an advanced solid tumor such as melanoma, head and neck, liver or kidney cancer. The source material was CD4+ or CD8+ T cells sorted from blood, sampled in a trial of the OX40 agonist ivuxolimab. DNA for the CDR3: TGTGCCAGCAGCTATACAGGGTCTCGGCAAGAGACCCAGTACTTC. It specifies CASSYTGSRQETQYF. Full variable domain (remainder filled in from reference TRBV9 and TRBJ2-5): DSGVTQTPKHLITATGQRVTLRCSPRSGDLSVYWYQQSLDQGLQFLIQYYNGEERAKGNILERFSAQQFPDLHSELNLSSLELGDSALYFCASSYTGSRQETQYFGPGTRLLVL.